The 8 T cell receptor beta chains presented below share a single source sample, sequenced in a study of T cells after posttransplantation cyclophosphamide. Generated by immunoSEQ multiplex PCR, the TCRdb table keeps only in-frame clones and is missing some. The sample includes about 24,000 clones, none of them occurring once. Sequencing used PBMCs. The receptors originated from a woman between 50 and 59 years old in good health, CMV-negative, and a related stem cell transplant donor.

This clone has at least ten counts. The rearrangement links TRBV7-2 to TRBJ2-3, with TRBD2 matching over 14 bases. CDR3 length: 17 amino acids. With V trimmed by 5 bases and J by 0 bases, 4 bases remained unmatched. Germline CDR1 SGHTA, CDR2 FQGNSA. CDR3 in DNA: TGTGCCAGCAGCGTGACTAGCGGGGGGGCTAGCACAGATACGCAGTATTTT. Its translation is CASSVTSGGASTDTQYF. Looking up the rest from reference TRBV7-2 and TRBJ2-3 gives the full variable domain: GAGVSQSPSNKVTEKGKDVELRCDPISGHTALYWYRQSLGQGLEFLIYFQGNSAPDKSGLPSDRFSAERTGGSVSTLTIQRTQQEDSAVYLCASSVTSGGASTDTQYFGPGTRLTVL.

This clone has at least ten counts. The chain links TRBV27 to TRBJ2-7; D is unclear. CDR1 is MNHEY, CDR2 SMNVEV, per germline (reference sequence). CDR3 size: 13 residues. V was clipped by 4 bases and J by 2 bases, with 9 bases between them. The CDR3 DNA follows: TGTGCCAGCAGTTGGATCGGAGCCTACGAGCAGTACTTC. It translates to CASSWIGAYEQYF.

This clone was observed at least ten times. This sequence joins TRBV6-6 and TRBJ2-7, with 7 bases identical to TRBD1. The CDR3 runs to 15 residues. Germline CDR1 reads MNHNY; CDR2 reads SVGAGI (reference sequence). J was trimmed by 4 bases and V by 2 bases; bases with no gene match: 8. The CDR3, as DNA: TGTGCCAGCAGTTACGAACCGGGACAGCGTTACGAGCAGTACTTC. Translation gives CASSYEPGQRYEQYF.

Ten or more counts support this clone. This sequence joins TRBV9 and TRBJ2-5; tentatively, D is TRBD1 (6 bases). The ends were cut back, 0 bases at V and 5 bases at J, with 11 bases in the middle. This CDR3 has 14 amino acids. Germline-derived CDR1 and CDR2 are SGDLS and YYNGEE. The CDR3 is CASSVGTGRETQYF. CDR3 bases: TGTGCCAGCAGCGTAGGTACAGGGCGGGAGACCCAGTACTTC.

The table lists this clone with many counts. The chain joins TRBV4-1 to TRBJ2-7, with no clear D. V was cut by 3 bases and J by 5 bases, with 8 bases left in between. Per the germline V gene, CDR1 is MGHRA and CDR2 is YSYEKL. The CDR3 is 12 amino acids. The CDR3 loop is CASSQFEDEQYF. For the CDR3, the DNA is TGCGCCAGCAGCCAGTTTGAGGACGAGCAGTACTTC.

This clone has a count of ten or more. This specimen includes other DNA sequences encoding the same CDR3. The rearrangement joins TRBV2 to TRBJ2-5; possible D gene TRBD2, 5 bases. CDR1 SNHLY and CDR2 FYNNEI come from the germline V gene. The V end was cut by 2 bases, the J end by 2 bases, with 9 bases between. CDR3 length: 14 amino acids. The CDR3 DNA reads as TGTGCCAGCAGTGAAAACCGGGATCAAGAGACCCAGTACTTC. Translation gives CASSENRDQETQYF.

This clone was counted ten times or more. The chain employs TRBV7-3 and TRBJ2-1; 12 bases line up with TRBD1. V shed 0 bases, J shed 7 bases, and the junction held 1 base outside the gene matches. Germline loops: CDR1 SGHTA, CDR2 FQGTGA. This CDR3 has 15 amino acids. CDR3 DNA sequence: TGTGCCAGCAGCTTAACGGGACAGGGGGCGAATGAGCAGTTCTTC. Protein product: CASSLTGQGANEQFF.

This clone was detected many times. The chain is built from TRBV30 and TRBJ1-1; TRBD1 is a possible D gene (5 bases). CDR1 and CDR2 (germline): GTSNPN, SVGIG (reference sequence). V gave up 4 bases and J gave up 0 bases, with 9 bases separating them. The CDR3 runs 13 residues. CDR3 loop: CAWTGQLNTEAFF. The DNA for the CDR3 is TGTGCCTGGACCGGACAATTGAACACTGAAGCTTTCTTT.